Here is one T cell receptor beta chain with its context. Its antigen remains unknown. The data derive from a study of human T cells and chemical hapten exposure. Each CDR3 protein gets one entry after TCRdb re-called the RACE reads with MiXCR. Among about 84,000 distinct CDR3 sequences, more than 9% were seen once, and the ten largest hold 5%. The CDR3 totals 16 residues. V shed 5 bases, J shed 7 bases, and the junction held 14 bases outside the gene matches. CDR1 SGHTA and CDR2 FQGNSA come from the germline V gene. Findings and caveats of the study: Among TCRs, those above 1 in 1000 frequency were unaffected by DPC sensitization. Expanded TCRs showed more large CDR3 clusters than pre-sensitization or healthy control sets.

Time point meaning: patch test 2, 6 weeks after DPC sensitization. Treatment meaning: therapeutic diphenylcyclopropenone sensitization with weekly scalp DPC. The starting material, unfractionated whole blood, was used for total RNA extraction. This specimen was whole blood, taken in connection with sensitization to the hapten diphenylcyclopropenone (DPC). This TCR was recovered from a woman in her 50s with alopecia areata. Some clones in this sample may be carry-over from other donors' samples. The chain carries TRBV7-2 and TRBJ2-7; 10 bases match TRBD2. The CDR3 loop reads CASSPWGAGGPREQYF. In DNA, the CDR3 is TGTGCCAGCAGCCCCTGGGGAGCGGGAGGGCCCCGGGAGCAGTACTTC.